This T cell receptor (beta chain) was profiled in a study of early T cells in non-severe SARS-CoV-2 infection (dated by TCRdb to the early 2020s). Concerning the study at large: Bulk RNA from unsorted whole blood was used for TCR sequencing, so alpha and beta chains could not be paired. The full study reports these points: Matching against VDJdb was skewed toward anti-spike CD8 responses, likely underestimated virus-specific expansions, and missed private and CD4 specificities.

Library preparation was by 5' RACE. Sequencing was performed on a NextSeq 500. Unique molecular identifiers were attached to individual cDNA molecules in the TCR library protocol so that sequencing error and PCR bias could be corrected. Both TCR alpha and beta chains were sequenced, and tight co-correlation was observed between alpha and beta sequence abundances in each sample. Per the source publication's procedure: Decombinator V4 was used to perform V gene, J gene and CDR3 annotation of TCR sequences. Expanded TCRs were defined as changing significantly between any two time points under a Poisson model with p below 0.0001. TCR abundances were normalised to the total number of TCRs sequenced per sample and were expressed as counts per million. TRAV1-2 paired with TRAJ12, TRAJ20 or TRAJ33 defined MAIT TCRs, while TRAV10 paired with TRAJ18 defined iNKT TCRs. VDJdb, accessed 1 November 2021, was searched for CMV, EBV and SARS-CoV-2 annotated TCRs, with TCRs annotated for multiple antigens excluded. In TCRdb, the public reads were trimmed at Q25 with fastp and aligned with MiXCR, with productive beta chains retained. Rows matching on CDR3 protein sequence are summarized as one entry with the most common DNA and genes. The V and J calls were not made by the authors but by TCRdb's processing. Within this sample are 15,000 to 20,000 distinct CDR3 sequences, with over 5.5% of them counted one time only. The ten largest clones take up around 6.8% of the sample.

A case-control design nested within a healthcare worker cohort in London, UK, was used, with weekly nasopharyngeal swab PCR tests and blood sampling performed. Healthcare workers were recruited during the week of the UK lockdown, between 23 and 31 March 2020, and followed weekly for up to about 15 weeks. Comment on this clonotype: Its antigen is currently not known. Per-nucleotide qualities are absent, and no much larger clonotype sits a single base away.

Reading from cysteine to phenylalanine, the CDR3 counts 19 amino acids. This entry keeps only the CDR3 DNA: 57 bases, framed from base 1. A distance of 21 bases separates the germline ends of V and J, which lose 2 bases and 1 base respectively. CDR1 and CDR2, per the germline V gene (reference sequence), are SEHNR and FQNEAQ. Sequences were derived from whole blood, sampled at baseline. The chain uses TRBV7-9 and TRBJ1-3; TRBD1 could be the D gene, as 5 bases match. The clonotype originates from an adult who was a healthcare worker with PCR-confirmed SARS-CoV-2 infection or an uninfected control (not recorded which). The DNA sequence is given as TGTGCCAGCAGCTTAATCGACGCGGGGACGCAAGGATCTGGAAACACCATATATTTT. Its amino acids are CASSLIDAGTQGSGNTIYF. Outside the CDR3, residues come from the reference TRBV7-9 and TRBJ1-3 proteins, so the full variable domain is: DTGVSQNPRHKITKRGQNVTFRCDPISEHNRLYWYRQTLGQGPEFLTYFQNEAQLEKSRLLSDRFSAERPKGSFSTLEIQRTEQGDSAMYLCASSLIDAGTQGSGNTIYFGEGSWLTVV.